Listed here are 13 T cell receptor beta chains from one sample, sequenced in a study of blood T cell repertoires in COVID-19. This table comes from immunoSEQ multiplex PCR, and its TCRdb copy is limited to in-frame clones, with some not included. The sample has under 250,000 clones; approximately 85% are singletons. Sample: peripheral blood. Source of these receptors: a woman aged 80 or older with COVID-19, enrolled during active disease.

This clone has a single count. The chain links TRBV29-1 to TRBJ2-5, with a weak D call TRBD2 (5 bases). The CDR3 extends over 14 amino acids. Germline values: CDR1 SQVTM, CDR2 ANQGSEA. Trimming took 4 bases from V and 3 from J, leaving 15 bases between them. CDR3 in amino acids: CSVVIFVAKETQYF. CDR3 bases: TGCAGCGTTGTGATTTTTGTAGCGAAAGAGACCCAGTACTTC.

V and J are TRBV7-9 and TRBJ1-3; D is unclear. This CDR3 region has 12 residues. V was trimmed by 5 bases and J by 7 bases, leaving 9 bases between them. CDR1 is SEHNR and CDR2 is FQNEAQ in the germline V gene (reference sequence). Here the CDR3 reads CASSGRRNTIYF. The CDR3 region has the DNA TGTGCCAGCAGCGGGAGGAGGAACACCATATATTTT.

This sequence joins TRBV3-1 (or the pseudogene TRBV3-2) and TRBJ2-3; possibly TRBD2 for D (7 bases). This CDR3 has 14 residues. Germline CDR1 and CDR2: LGHDT and YNNKEL (reference sequence). V was clipped by 3 bases and J by 4 bases, with 11 bases between them. The CDR3 DNA follows: TGTGCCAGCAGCCAGGGGGGGGGCGCAGATACGCAGTATTTT. This gives the protein CASSQGGGADTQYF.

V is TRBV20-1 and J is TRBJ1-5; perhaps TRBD1 as D (5 bases). The V gene's germline CDR1 is DFQATT and CDR2 SNEGSKA (reference sequence). V dropped 3 bases and J dropped 7 bases, with 13 bases sitting between them. This CDR3 has 13 amino acids. The CDR3 here is CSASRSGEQPQHF. DNA of the CDR3: TGCAGTGCTAGTAGATCGGGGGAACAGCCCCAGCATTTT.

This clone was seen a few times. The gene calls are TRBV28 and TRBJ1-4; TRBD1 aligns across 12 bases. CDR1 and CDR2 from the germline V gene are MDHEN and SYDVKM. There are 17 residues in the CDR3. After removal of 5 bases from V and 7 bases from J, the junction contained 11 bases not matched to a gene. The CDR3, as DNA: TGTGCCAGCAGTCCCACCGGGACAGGGGGCCGAAGTGAAAAACTGTTTTTT. It is translated as CASSPTGTGGRSEKLFF.

The chain has TRBV11-2 and TRBJ1-5; tentative D call: TRBD1 (6 bases). With 7 bases removed from V and 6 bases from J, the gap between germline ends came to 13 bases. This CDR3 has 13 residues. Germline CDR1 and CDR2: SGHAT and FQNNGV. The CDR3 reads CASTSGVGQPQHF. CDR3 coding DNA: TGTGCCAGCACCTCAGGGGTGGGTCAGCCCCAGCATTTT.

CDR3 loop: CASSFRGSNSYNEQFF. The DNA for the CDR3 is TGTGCCAGCAGTTTTCGAGGGTCAAACTCCTACAATGAGCAGTTCTTC. The chain combines TRBV6-5 with TRBJ2-1, with D perhaps matching TRBD2 (5 bases). The CDR3 is 16 amino acids. Between the trimmed V and J ends, which lost 4 bases and 0 bases, there was a span of 13 bases. Germline V gene lookup returns CDR1 MNHEY and CDR2 SVGAGI.

The chain recombines TRBV30 with TRBJ1-2; D ambiguous. The CDR3 is 12 amino acids. The germline V gene has CDR1 GTSNPN and CDR2 SVGIG (reference sequence). Trimming shortened V by 2 bases and J by 2 bases, and 6 bases separated the two germline ends. CDR3 in DNA: TGTGCCTGGAGTCTGTCCAACTATGGCTACACCTTC. This gives the protein CAWSLSNYGYTF.

J is TRBJ1-1 and V is TRBV6-6, with 8 bases that match TRBD1. Germline CDR1 reads MNHNY; CDR2 reads SVGAGI (reference sequence). CDR3 length equals 14 residues. V was clipped by 6 bases and J by 5 bases; unmatched bases: 8. The CDR3 region has the DNA TGTGCCAGCAGGGCAGGGGGCGAGGGGACTGAAGCTTTCTTT. As protein: CASRAGGEGTEAFF.

V gene TRBV7-2 combines with J gene TRBJ2-5; 8 bases match TRBD1. Germline V CDR1 and CDR2: SGHTA, FQGNSA. With V trimmed by 1 base and J by 1 base, 2 bases remained unmatched. This CDR3 contains 15 residues. DNA for the CDR3: TGTGCCAGCAGCTTAGTGACAGGGGTCCAAGAGACCCAGTACTTC. This sequence encodes CASSLVTGVQETQYF.

V usage is TRBV11-2 and J usage is TRBJ1-1; 11 nucleotides align to TRBD1. From germline, CDR1 is SGHAT and CDR2 FQNNGV. This CDR3 is built from 15 residues. The V gene end was trimmed by 5 bases and the J gene end by 11 bases; junction bases not matched to a gene: 13. The CDR3 spells CASSRLGQGVPGAFF. Written as DNA, the CDR3 is TGTGCCAGCAGCAGACTGGGACAGGGGGTCCCGGGGGCTTTCTTT.

Here the CDR3 DNA reads TGTGCCAGCAGCAGGTACAGGGGAAATCAGCCCCAGCATTTT. Translating it yields CASSRYRGNQPQHF. The genes are TRBV16 and TRBJ1-5; 7 positions match TRBD1. Germline V gene data show CDR1 as KGHSY and CDR2 as FQNENV. V was pared by 5 bases and J by 4 bases, with 5 bases of the junction left unmatched. The CDR3 runs to 14 residues.

The rearrangement joins TRBV6-1 to TRBJ1-1, with no clear D. The CDR3 is 14 residues long. Germline CDR1 is MNHNS and CDR2 is SASEGT. Trimming shortened V by 1 base and J by 1 base, and 7 bases separated the two germline ends. The CDR3 DNA sequence: TGTGCCAGCAGTGAAGTATACACGAACACTGAAGCTTTCTTT. Residues: CASSEVYTNTEAFF.